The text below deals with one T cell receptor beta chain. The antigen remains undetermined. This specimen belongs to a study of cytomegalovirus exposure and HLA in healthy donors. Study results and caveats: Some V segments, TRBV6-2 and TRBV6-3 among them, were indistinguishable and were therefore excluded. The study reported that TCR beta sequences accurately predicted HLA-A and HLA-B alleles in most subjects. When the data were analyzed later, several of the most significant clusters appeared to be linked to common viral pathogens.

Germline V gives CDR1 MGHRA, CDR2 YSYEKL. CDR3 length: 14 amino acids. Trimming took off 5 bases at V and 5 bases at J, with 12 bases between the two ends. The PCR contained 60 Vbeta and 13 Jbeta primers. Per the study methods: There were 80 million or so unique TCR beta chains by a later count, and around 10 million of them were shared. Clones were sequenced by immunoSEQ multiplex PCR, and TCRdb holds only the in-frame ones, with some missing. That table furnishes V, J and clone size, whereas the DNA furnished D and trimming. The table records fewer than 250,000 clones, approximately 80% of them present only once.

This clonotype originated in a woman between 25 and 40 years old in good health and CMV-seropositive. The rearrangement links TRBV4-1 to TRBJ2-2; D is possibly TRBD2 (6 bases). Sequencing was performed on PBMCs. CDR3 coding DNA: TGCGCCAGCAGCAATCCTCGGGAGACCGGGGAGCTGTTTTTT. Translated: CASSNPRETGELFF.